This T cell receptor beta chain appears in the sequencing data of a study of cytomegalovirus exposure and HLA in healthy donors (dated by TCRdb to between 2016 and 2019). With regard to the full study: An earlier analysis of approximately 640 of the donors reported 250 to 300 Gb of sequence data and 117 million unique TCR beta sequences from 150 million to 200 million T cells. An early release covering over 500 HLA-typed donors comprised about 300 gigabases of sequencing data and around 86 million unique TCR sequences. Of the approximately 400 genotyped donors, 81% fell in the genetic ancestry cluster associated with self-reported Caucasian donors. The study was designed to test whether signatures of past pathogen exposure could be identified by cataloging public T cell receptors. The study profiled the T cell repertoires of hundreds of subjects by immunosequencing and related them to cytomegalovirus serostatus. Besides the first cohort of around 700 subjects, a separate validation cohort made up of 120 different subjects was used. High-throughput TCR immunosequencing, statistical association of individual TCRs with disease status, and machine learning were combined to predict cytomegalovirus infection status. To study patterns of TCR occurrence, a later analysis re-analyzed previously published TCR beta repertoires from around 700 donors and added high-resolution HLA genotyping. The later analysis used no new phenotypic data to find candidate immune exposures, relying instead on TCR beta sequences and their occurrence across donors. In an earlier analysis of 500 to 650 of the donors, high-throughput TCR beta sequencing was used to judge whether each TCR beta V gene segment behaved as functional or pseudogenic. Donor age, sex, ethnicity and CMV serostatus were compiled alongside the repertoire data. A later genetic analysis took genome-wide SNP genotypes for about three fifths of the 666 donors and used that subset as a discovery cohort. Every discovery cohort repertoire had been produced on one sequencing platform. HLA typing covered class I and class II loci at four-digit resolution. Typing coverage varied by locus: roughly 629-640 donors for A, B, C, DRB1 and DQB1; more than 500 for DQA1; some 610 for DPA1; more than 450 for DPB1. Roughly 5 DR-DQ haplotypes were handled as single units for association and clustering, since linkage in the cohort was strong. Across 300 to 400 genotyped donors of the cohort, an average of approximately 240,000 unique TCR beta nucleotide sequences per donor were sequenced, and approximately 17% of those sequences were non-productive. Overall study outcomes, separate from this receptor: The cohort was sequenced for TCR beta chains only, and without alpha or paired-chain data the features that could be detected were limited. Because some donors lacked HLA typing at each locus, the association tests relied only on the typed subset. The only immune exposure information available for the cohort was CMV serostatus. In a later analysis, TCR association rates were found to vary across HLA loci, with the most associated TCRs seen for DRB1 alleles and the fewest for HLA-C alleles. It was suggested by the authors that the approach could potentially be generalized to other disease states and immunological phenotypes. Most TCR sequences were observed very rarely across donors, whereas some public TCRs were present in many individuals. In a later genetic analysis, fewer N-insertions in productive TCRs were reported among donors in an Asian-associated ancestry cluster than the roughly 640-donor mean. In a later genetic analysis, a missense DCLRE1C variant was associated with V-gene and J-gene trimming of TCR beta chains, and the association was replicated in an independent cohort. In a later analysis, most CMV-associated TCR beta chains were found to appear HLA-restricted, with HLA associations seemingly driven largely by CMV exposure. Correlated functional status among segregating V segments might reflect linkage disequilibrium, but an unknown experimental factor could not be ruled out. Because counts were too low, about 18 rarely observed V segments, including chromosome 9 orphons, were left out of the earlier analysis of a few hundred of the donors. In a later analysis, HLA-associated TCR beta chains showed more clonal expansion and lower generation probabilities than non-associated chains that were equally common. The 87-base-pair reads could not distinguish some IMGT-functional V segments, including TRBV6-2 and TRBV6-3, so those segments were excluded. The presence/absence analyses assumed that sequencing depth was roughly uniform across donors, and that assumption may not be true. A cluster of highly shared sequence variants was judged likely to represent a technical artifact of the sequencing pipeline. According to a later analysis, parvovirus B19, influenza, CMV and Epstein-Barr virus appeared linked to several top co-occurrence clusters. The classifier was reported to diagnose cytomegalovirus status with high specificity and sensitivity in both the original and validation cohorts. A further reported finding was that TCR beta sequences accurately predicted the HLA-A and HLA-B alleles for most subjects in the first cohort. In a later analysis, some 17,000 TCR beta sequences were associated with specific HLA alleles at a false discovery rate of 0.05. Strong co-occurrence of HLA alleles, especially DR and DQ, made assigning TCR associations to individual alleles difficult. In vitro tests confirmed that three of the cytomegalovirus-associated TCR beta chains recognize cytomegalovirus antigens. In an earlier analysis of roughly 500 of the donors, most TCR beta V segments appeared in productive rearrangements about 87% or about 30% of the time, broadly matching IMGT annotations. The study listed 150 to 200 TCR beta chains as associated with cytomegalovirus.

Unmatched junction bases come to 3, with V trimmed by 3 bases and J by 1 base. Taken from cysteine to phenylalanine, the CDR3 has 14 residues. CDR3 DNA is the only sequence kept; it has 42 bases, read in frame from the first base. The germline V gene encodes CDR1 SGDLS and CDR2 YYNGEE. The cohort comprised 670 or so healthy bone marrow donors. At the time of sampling, all cohort members were nominally healthy, though unrecorded immune exposures were likely present. The donor was CMV seronegative and belonged to the group of around 350 seronegative cohort members. Each donor provided a peripheral blood sample, and peripheral blood mononuclear cells were used for TCR beta sequencing. The Qiagen DNeasy Blood Extraction Kit was used to extract genomic DNA from the blood cell samples. Library preparation was by the immunoSEQ multiplex PCR assay. A mixture of 60 forward primers for TCR Vbeta segments and 13 reverse primers for TCR Jbeta segments was used in the multiplex PCR. The CDR3 region of rearranged TCR beta genes was amplified from genomic DNA with a multiplex PCR assay. The Illumina HiSeq System was used to sequence the amplified TCR beta libraries as 87-base-pair reads. The study's processing was this. A later analysis tallied roughly 78 million unique TCR beta chains across the 700 or so repertoires, and approximately 12 million of those chains were shared by two or more donors. Raw reads were error-corrected and collapsed into unique sequences with a nearest-neighbor algorithm that merged closely related sequences to remove PCR and sequencing errors. To assign V, D and J gene segments, CDR3 sequences were aligned to IMGT reference sequences. For a sequence to be retained, at least a six-nucleotide match to both a V gene segment and a J gene segment was required. A rearrangement was called productive if the CDR3 had no stop codons and remained in frame with V and J, and every other rearrangement was called non-productive. Following IMGT convention, CDR3 was defined as the stretch from the second conserved V-encoded cysteine up to the conserved J-encoded phenylalanine. In an earlier analysis of 587 of the donors, sequences lacking an unambiguous match to a single V gene segment were excluded. An earlier analysis of about 590 of the donors classified V segments as functional when productive rearrangements were above 56.7% and as segregating when the standard deviation between donors was above 5%. To diagnose cytomegalovirus status from the catalog of TCR beta chain sequences, a statistical classification framework was built. V and J gene assignment, in a later analysis, came from comparing TCR nucleotide sequences with IMGT/GENE-DB human TR gene sequences. The TCRdist pipeline was used in a later analysis to assign CDR3 sequences and most-parsimonious VDJ recombination scenarios. A later analysis defined each TCR beta chain by its CDR3 amino acid sequence plus V-gene family, and excluded reads lacking a unique V-gene family. In a later analysis, 450 to 600 highly shared, low-generation-probability nucleotide sequences were removed to address suspected cross-contamination and a sequencing artifact. For each public chain, a later analysis derived a clonal expansion index from normalized ranks of inferred template counts within each repertoire. In a later analysis, generation probabilities were computed with a VDJ recombination model fitted to out-of-frame rearrangements, and the resulting probabilities were checked against IGoR. Hypergeometric tests were used in a later analysis to score TCR-TCR, TCR-HLA and TCR-CMV co-occurrence, with a repertoire-size bias correction applied to the TCR pairs. In a later analysis, false discovery rates were estimated by permuting HLA or CMV assignments 20 times. A later analysis grouped co-occurring TCRs with DBSCAN, adding TCRdist sequence similarity when clustering within HLA-allele-positive subsets. Co-occurrence clustering excluded repertoires with fewer than 30,000 or more than 120,000 public chains, plus five with anomalous nucleotide sharing. The source is immuneACCESS, and TCRdb retained only in-frame sequences with V and J called. Part of the clones is not carried over; for the studies checked, unresolved V genes explain less than half of this, and the remainder is unexplained. That table supplies the V and J calls and clone size; D and trimming were determined from the DNA. Across this sample there are some 130,000 clones, with 70% to 90% seen only once. The top ten clones comprise approximately 1.5% of the sample.

As regards this clone: Its antigen target is currently unknown. No per-base quality is available; no much larger clone lies one base away.

The TCR was taken from a man aged 40-50 years in good health and CMV-seronegative. The chain links TRBV9 with TRBJ2-5; TRBD1 aligns with 7 central bases. The sequenced sample consisted of PBMCs. The CDR3 protein: CASSAQGIQETQYF. The DNA sequence is as follows: TGTGCCAGCAGCGCACAGGGGATCCAAGAGACCCAGTACTTC. Reference TRBV9 and TRBJ2-5 genes cover what lies past the CDR3, so the full variable domain is DSGVTQTPKHLITATGQRVTLRCSPRSGDLSVYWYQQSLDQGLQFLIQYYNGEERAKGNILERFSAQQFPDLHSELNLSSLELGDSALYFCASSAQGIQETQYFGPGTRLLVL.